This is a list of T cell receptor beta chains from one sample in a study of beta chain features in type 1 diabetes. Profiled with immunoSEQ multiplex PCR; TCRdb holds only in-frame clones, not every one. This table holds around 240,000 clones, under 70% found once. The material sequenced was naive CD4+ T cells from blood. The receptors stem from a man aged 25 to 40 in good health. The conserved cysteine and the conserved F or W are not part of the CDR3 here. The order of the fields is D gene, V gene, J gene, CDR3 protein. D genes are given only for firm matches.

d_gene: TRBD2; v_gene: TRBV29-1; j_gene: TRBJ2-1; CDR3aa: SVGLRLAADNEQF
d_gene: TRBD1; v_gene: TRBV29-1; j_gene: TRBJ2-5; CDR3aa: SGRQGASETQY
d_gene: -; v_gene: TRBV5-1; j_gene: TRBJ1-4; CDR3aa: ASSLEPANEKLF
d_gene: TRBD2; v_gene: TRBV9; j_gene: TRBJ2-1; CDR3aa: ASSPAGVSSNEQF
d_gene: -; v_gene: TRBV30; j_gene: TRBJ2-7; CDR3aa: AWGTSPSEQY
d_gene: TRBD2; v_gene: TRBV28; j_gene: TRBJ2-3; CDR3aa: ASRVAGGPSEDTQY
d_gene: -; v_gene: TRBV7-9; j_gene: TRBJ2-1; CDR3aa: ASSLEQF
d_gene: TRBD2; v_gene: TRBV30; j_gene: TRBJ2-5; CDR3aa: AWSALAGGPRGTQY
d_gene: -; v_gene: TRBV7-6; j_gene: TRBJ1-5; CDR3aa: ASSLGEGSNQPQH
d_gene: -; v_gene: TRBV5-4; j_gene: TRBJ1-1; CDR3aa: ASSFGGTEAF
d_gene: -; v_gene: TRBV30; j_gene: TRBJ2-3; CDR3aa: AWSVSRLSTDTQY
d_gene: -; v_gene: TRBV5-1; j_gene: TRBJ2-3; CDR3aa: ASSLAPSTDTQY
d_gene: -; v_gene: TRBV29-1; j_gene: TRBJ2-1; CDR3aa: SVSKQYNEQF
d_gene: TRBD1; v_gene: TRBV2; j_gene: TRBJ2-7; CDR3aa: ASSGPGQGPYEQY
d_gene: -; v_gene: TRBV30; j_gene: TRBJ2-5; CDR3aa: AWSRGETQY
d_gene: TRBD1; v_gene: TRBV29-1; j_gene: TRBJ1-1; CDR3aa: SGVDRAGTEAF
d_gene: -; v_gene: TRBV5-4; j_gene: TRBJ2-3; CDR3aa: ASSPSTDTQY
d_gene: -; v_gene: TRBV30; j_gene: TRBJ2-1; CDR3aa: AWSGYSGYNEQF
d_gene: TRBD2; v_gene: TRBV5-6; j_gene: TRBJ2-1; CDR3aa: ASSSLAGSYNEQF
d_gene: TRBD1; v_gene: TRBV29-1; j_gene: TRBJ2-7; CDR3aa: STRDSSYEQY
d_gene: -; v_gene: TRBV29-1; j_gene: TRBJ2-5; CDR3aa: SAAGPETQY
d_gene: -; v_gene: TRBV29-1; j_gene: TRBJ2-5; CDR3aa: SVQSETQY
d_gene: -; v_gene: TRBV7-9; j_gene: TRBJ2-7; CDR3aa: ASGNGGSYEQY
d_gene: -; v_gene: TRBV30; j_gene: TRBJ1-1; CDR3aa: AWSMGPPNEAF
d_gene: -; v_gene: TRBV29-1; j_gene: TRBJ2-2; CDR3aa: SVQTTGGELF
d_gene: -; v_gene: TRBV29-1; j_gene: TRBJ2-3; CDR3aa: SAAGGTDTQY